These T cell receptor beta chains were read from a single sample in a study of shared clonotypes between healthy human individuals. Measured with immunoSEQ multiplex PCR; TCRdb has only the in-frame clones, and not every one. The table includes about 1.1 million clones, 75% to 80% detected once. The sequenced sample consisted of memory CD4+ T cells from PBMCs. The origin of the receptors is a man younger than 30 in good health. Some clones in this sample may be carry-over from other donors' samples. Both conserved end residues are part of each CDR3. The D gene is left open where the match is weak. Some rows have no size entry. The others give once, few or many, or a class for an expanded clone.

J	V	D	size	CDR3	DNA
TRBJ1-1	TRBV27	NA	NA	CASSPLRFRGPNTEAFF	TGTGCCAGCAGTCCACTAAGATTCAGGGGTCCTAACACTGAAGCTTTCTTT
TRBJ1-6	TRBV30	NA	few	CAWSVPGWNSPLHF	TGTGCCTGGAGTGTACCCGGATGGAATTCACCCCTCCACTTT
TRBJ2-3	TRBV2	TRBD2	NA	CASSQYRTSGSVYTQYF	TGTGCCAGCAGCCAATACCGGACTAGCGGGAGTGTGTATACGCAGTATTTT
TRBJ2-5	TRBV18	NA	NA	CASSPFRNQYQETQYF	TGTGCCAGCTCACCCTTCAGAAACCAGTACCAAGAGACCCAGTACTTC
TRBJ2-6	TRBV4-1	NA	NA	CASRPGTGAGANVLTF	TGCGCCAGCCGTCCTGGGACTGGTGCCGGGGCCAACGTCCTGACTTTC
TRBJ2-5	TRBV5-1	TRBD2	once	CASSFGLAGQGETQYF	TGCGCCAGCAGCTTCGGACTAGCGGGACAGGGTGAGACCCAGTACTTC
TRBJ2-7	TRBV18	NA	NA	CASSPRMAYEQYF	TGTGCCAGCTCACCACGGATGGCCTACGAGCAGTACTTC
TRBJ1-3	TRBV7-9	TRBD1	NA	CASSRQGAGDTIYF	TGTGCCAGCAGCCGACAGGGGGCAGGGGACACCATATATTTT
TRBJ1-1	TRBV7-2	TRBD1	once	CASSPDRGRVSTEAFF	TGTGCCAGCAGCCCCGATAGGGGGCGCGTGAGTACTGAAGCTTTCTTT
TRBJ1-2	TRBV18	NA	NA	CASSREMWGGGYTF	TGTGCCAGCTCTCGCGAAATGTGGGGAGGTGGCTACACCTTC
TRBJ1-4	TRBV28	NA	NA	CASSSSTMKKLFF	TGTGCCAGCAGTTCCTCCACTATGAAGAAACTGTTTTTT
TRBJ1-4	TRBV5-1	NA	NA	CASSWTATNEKLFF	TGCGCCAGCAGCTGGACCGCAACTAATGAAAAACTGTTTTTT
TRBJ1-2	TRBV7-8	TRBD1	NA	CASSLLPTGGPTGGYTF	TGTGCCAGCAGCTTATTACCCACAGGGGGGCCAACTGGGGGCTACACCTTC
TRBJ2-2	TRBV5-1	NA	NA	CASSLAGPKNTGELFF	TGCGCCAGCAGCTTGGCGGGACCCAAGAACACCGGGGAGCTGTTTTTT
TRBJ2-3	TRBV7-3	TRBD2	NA	CASKREVSSTDTQYF	TGTGCCAGCAAGCGGGAGGTCTCAAGCACAGATACGCAGTATTTT
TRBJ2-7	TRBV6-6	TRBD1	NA	CASRSRDSLYEQYF	TGTGCCAGCAGAAGCCGGGACAGCCTCTACGAGCAGTACTTC
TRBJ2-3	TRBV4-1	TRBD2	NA	CASSLWLAGYTDTQYF	TGCGCCAGCAGCCTGTGGCTAGCGGGGTACACAGATACGCAGTATTTT
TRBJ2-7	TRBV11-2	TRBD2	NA	CASSSKDTSGGFEQYF	TGTGCCAGCAGCTCGAAAGATACCTCGGGGGGGTTCGAGCAGTACTTC
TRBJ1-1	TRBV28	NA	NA	CATTSGQNTEAFF	TGTGCCACAACTTCGGGACAGAACACTGAAGCTTTCTTT
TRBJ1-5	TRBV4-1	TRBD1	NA	CASSQGDTGEWPQHF	TGCGCCAGCAGCCAAGGAGATACAGGGGAGTGGCCCCAGCATTTT
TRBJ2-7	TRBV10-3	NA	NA	CAISESIFAAF	TGTGCCATCAGTGAGTCGATTTTTGCAGCGTTT
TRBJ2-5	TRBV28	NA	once	CASSRTLKETQYF	TGTGCCAGCAGCCGCACACTAAAAGAGACCCAGTACTTC
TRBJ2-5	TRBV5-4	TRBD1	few	CASSPPGQGGETQYF	TGTGCCAGCAGTCCCCCGGGACAGGGAGGAGAGACCCAGTACTTC
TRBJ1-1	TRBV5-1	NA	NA	CASSLAQGSMNTEAFF	TGCGCCAGCAGCTTGGCCCAGGGGAGTATGAACACTGAAGCTTTCTTT
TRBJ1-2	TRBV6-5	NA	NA	CASSYGPNYGYTF	TGTGCCAGCAGTTACGGCCCAAACTATGGCTACACCTTC
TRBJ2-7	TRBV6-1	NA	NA	CASSVDGSSYEQYF	TGTGCCAGCAGTGTGGACGGATCCTCCTACGAGCAGTACTTC
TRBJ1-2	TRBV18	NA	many	CASSLVTDPYGYTF	TGTGCCAGCTCATTGGTGACAGACCCCTATGGCTACACCTTC
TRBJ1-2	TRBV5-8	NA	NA	CASSLVEADLDGYTF	TGTGCCAGCAGCTTGGTGGAGGCAGATCTTGATGGCTACACCTTC
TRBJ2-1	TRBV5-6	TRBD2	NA	CASSSLAGGSYNEQFF	TGTGCCAGCAGCTCACTAGCGGGAGGATCCTACAATGAGCAGTTCTTC
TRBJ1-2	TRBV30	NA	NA	CAWSIGSTYGYTF	TGTGCCTGGAGTATAGGCAGCACCTATGGCTACACCTTC
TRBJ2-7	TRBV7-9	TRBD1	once	CASRPTGVSYEQYF	TGTGCCAGCAGGCCTACAGGGGTTTCCTACGAGCAGTACTTC
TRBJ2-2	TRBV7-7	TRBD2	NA	CASSPGTSGTPNTGELFF	TGTGCCAGCAGCCCCGGGACTAGCGGGACACCGAACACCGGGGAGCTGTTTTTT
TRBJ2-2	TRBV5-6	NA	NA	CASSLRWETGRGRTGELFF	TGTGCCAGCAGCTTAAGGTGGGAGACAGGGCGAGGGAGGACCGGGGAGCTGTTTTTT
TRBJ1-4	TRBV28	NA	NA	CASSPDRLRLTNEKLFF	TGTGCCAGCAGTCCAGACAGGCTCCGGCTTACTAATGAAAAACTGTTTTTT
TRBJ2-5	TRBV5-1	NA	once	CASSRVPAETQYF	TGCGCCAGCAGCCGAGTCCCGGCGGAGACCCAGTACTTC
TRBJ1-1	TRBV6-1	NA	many	CASSATDPEAFF	TGTGCCAGCAGCGCCACGGACCCGGAAGCTTTCTTT
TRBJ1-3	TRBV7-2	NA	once	CASSFPGNTIYF	TGTGCCAGCAGCTTTCCTGGAAACACCATATATTTT
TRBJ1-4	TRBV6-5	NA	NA	CASIREQEKLFF	TGTGCCAGCATCAGGGAACAGGAAAAACTGTTTTTT
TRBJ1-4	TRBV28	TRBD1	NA	CASSFLQGKEKLFF	TGTGCCAGCAGTTTCCTACAGGGGAAGGAAAAACTGTTTTTT
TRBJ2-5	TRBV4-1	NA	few	CASSRAGRYAETQYF	TGCGCCAGCAGCCGGGCAGGGAGGTACGCGGAGACCCAGTACTTC
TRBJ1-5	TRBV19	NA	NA	CASSIGGHSNQPQHF	TGTGCCAGTAGTATAGGGGGACATAGCAATCAGCCCCAGCATTTT
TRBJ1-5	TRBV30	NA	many	CAWRLTSHSNQPQHF	TGTGCCTGGAGGTTGACAAGTCATAGCAATCAGCCCCAGCATTTT
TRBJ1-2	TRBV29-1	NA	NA	CSVQRPNYGYTF	TGCAGCGTCCAGCGACCTAACTATGGCTACACCTTC
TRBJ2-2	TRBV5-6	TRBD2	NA	CASSLTGGPPGELFF	TGTGCCAGCAGCTTGACGGGAGGGCCACCCGGGGAGCTGTTTTTT
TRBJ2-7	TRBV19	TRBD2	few	CASSRTSGSSYEQYF	TGTGCCAGTAGTAGGACTAGCGGGAGCTCCTACGAGCAGTACTTC
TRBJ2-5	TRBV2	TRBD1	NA	CASSVLTGDGETQYF	TGTGCCAGCAGTGTATTGACAGGGGATGGGGAGACCCAGTACTTC
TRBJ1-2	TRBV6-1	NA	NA	CASSEALTAGTYGYTF	TGTGCCAGCAGTGAAGCTCTAACTGCGGGGACCTATGGCTACACCTTC
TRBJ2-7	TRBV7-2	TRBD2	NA	CASSLMSSLAGIFYEQYF	TGTGCCAGCAGCTTAATGTCTTCGCTAGCGGGGATTTTCTACGAGCAGTACTTC
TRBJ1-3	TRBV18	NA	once	CASSPSRGTGNTIYF	TGTGCCAGCTCACCATCCAGGGGTACTGGAAACACCATATATTTT
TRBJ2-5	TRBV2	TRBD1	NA	CASSGGTGTKETQYF	TGTGCCAGCAGTGGAGGGACAGGGACTAAAGAGACCCAGTACTTC
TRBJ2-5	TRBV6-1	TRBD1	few	CASSNRGISETQYF	TGTGCCAGCTCCAACAGGGGGATTTCGGAGACCCAGTACTTC
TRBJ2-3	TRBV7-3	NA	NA	CASSPEPGDTQYF	TGTGCCAGCAGCCCCGAACCGGGGGATACGCAGTATTTT
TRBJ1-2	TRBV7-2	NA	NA	CASSLPGPGGYTF	TGTGCCAGCAGCCTCCCGGGCCCAGGGGGCTACACCTTC
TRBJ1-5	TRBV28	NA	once	CASNESNQPQHF	TGTGCCAGCAACGAGTCCAATCAGCCCCAGCATTTT
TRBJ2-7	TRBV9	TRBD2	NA	CASSVGGLAGGYYEQYF	TGTGCCAGCAGCGTAGGGGGACTAGCGGGAGGTTACTACGAGCAGTACTTC
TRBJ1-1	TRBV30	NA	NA	CARNRVGVSTEAFF	TGTGCCCGCAACAGGGTGGGGGTTAGCACTGAAGCTTTCTTT